Given below is one T cell receptor (beta chain) in context. This sample was taken from a study of T cell changes during pregnancy in multiple sclerosis. Assay: immunoSEQ multiplex PCR; the TCRdb copy retains only in-frame clones and omits some. The data show roughly 90,000 clones, 90% to 95% seen once. The V gene's germline CDR1 is LNHDA and CDR2 SQIVND (reference sequence). V lost 8 bases, J lost 0 bases, and 7 bases lay in between. The CDR3 is made up of 12 amino acids. The sequencing here drew on peripheral blood, taken in the third trimester of pregnancy. The TCR was taken from a female donor with multiple sclerosis, enrolled in a pregnancy study. J is TRBJ2-5 and V is TRBV19, with a tentative D call TRBD2 (5 bases). Here the CDR3 reads CASSEDQETQYF. CDR3 DNA: TGTGCCAGTTCGGAGGACCAAGAGACCCAGTACTTC.